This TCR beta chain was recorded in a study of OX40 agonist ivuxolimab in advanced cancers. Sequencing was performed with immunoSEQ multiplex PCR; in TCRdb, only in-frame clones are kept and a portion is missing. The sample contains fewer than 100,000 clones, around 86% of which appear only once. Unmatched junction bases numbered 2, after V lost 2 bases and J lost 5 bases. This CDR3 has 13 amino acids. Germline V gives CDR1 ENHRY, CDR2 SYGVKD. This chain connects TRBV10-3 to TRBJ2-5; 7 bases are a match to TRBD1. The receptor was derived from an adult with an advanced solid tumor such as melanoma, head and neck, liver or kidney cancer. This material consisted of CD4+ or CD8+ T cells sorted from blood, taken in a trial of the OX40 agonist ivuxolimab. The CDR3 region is CAISERGQETQYF. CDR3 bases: TGTGCCATCAGTGAGAGGGGGCAGGAGACCCAGTACTTC.